This section outlines one TCR beta chain sequence together with its context. Its specificity is not known. The data originate from a study of cytomegalovirus exposure and HLA in healthy donors. Use of 60 Vbeta and 13 Jbeta primers characterized the PCR. Some clones are missing from TCRdb's copy, which holds only in-frame ones; the method was immunoSEQ multiplex PCR. The sample lists around 64,000 clones; around 74% were seen once. Germline V gene sequence: CDR1 LNHNV, CDR2 YYDKDF (reference sequence). The CDR3 is made up of 15 amino acids. Unmatched junction bases numbered 8, after V lost 1 base and J lost 5 bases. Each donor's status was that of a healthy bone marrow donor. Findings and caveats of the study: A later analysis appeared to link common viral pathogens to several of the most significant clusters.

Input material: PBMCs. This sequence joins TRBV15 and TRBJ2-7, with 7 nucleotides matching TRBD2. This sequence originates from a woman aged 30 to 39 in good health and CMV-seropositive. CDR3 sequence reads: CATSRVPSGDDEQYF. The CDR3 region has the DNA TGTGCCACCAGCAGAGTCCCTAGCGGAGACGACGAGCAGTACTTC.